Each of the 13 T cell receptor beta chains below was sequenced from the same sample in a study of CD8+ T cells in alopecia areata. cDNA serving as the sequencing template came from extracted, reverse transcribed RNA. Clones were read by immunoSEQ multiplex PCR, and TCRdb kept only the in-frame ones, dropping some. Of more than 95,000 clones in the sample, around 64% were seen once. The sample was CD4+ T cells sorted from blood. These receptors were taken from a human donor in good health.

This rearrangement joins TRBV29-1 to TRBJ1-5; tentatively, D is TRBD1 (5 bases). The germline gives CDR1 SQVTM, CDR2 ANQGSEA. With 7 bases removed from V and 7 bases from J, the gap between germline ends came to 17 bases. This CDR3 has 13 amino acids. CDR3 amino acids: CSAVSRVGQPQHF. Here the CDR3 DNA reads TGCAGCGCCGTCAGCAGGGTCGGACAGCCCCAGCATTTT.

The gene calls are TRBV2 and TRBJ2-1, with 8 bases identical to TRBD2. The germline gives CDR1 SNHLY, CDR2 FYNNEI. CDR3 length: 14 amino acids. V gave up 6 bases and J gave up 7 bases; unmatched junction bases: 8. CDR3 DNA sequence: TGTGCCAGCAGGGGACCAAGCGGGGGAAATGAGCAGTTCTTC. Amino acid sequence: CASRGPSGGNEQFF.

The rearrangement uses TRBV27 and TRBJ1-5; the D is unclear. The CDR3 extends over 15 amino acids. V was trimmed by 2 bases and J by 0 bases, leaving 8 bases between them. Germline-derived CDR1 and CDR2 are MNHEY and SMNVEV (reference sequence). CDR3 nucleotides: TGTGCCAGCAGTTTAAAGGGCAATAGCAATCAGCCCCAGCATTTT. This encodes CASSLKGNSNQPQHF.

V and J are TRBV7-7 and TRBJ1-1; 10 bases line up with TRBD1. The CDR3 runs to 15 residues. V trimming: 5 bases; J trimming: 1 base; junction bases outside the gene matches: 4. CDR1 is SSHAT, CDR2 FNYEAQ, per germline (reference sequence). The CDR3 coding sequence is TGTGCCAGCAGCGGCCGGACAGGGGGGAACACTGAAGCTTTCTTT. It codes for CASSGRTGGNTEAFF.

The chain uses TRBV15 and TRBJ2-1; perhaps D is TRBD1 or TRBD2 (6 bases each). Germline-derived CDR1 and CDR2 are LNHNV and YYDKDF (reference sequence). The CDR3 consists of 17 residues. With 3 bases removed from V and 6 bases from J, the gap between germline ends came to 21 bases. Here the CDR3 DNA reads TGTGCCACCAGCAGGGAGGGTCGGGACACCCTCGGCAATGAGCAGTTCTTC. Encoded protein: CATSREGRDTLGNEQFF.

The chain employs TRBV30 and TRBJ1-1; D is unclear. Trimming shortened V by 2 bases and J by 3 bases, and 10 bases separated the two germline ends. Germline V CDR1 and CDR2: GTSNPN, SVGIG (reference sequence). The CDR3 has 13 amino acids. The CDR3 nucleotides are TGTGCCTGGAGTAAAGGGTTCGACACTGAAGCTTTCTTT. Translation: CAWSKGFDTEAFF.

This clone has a handful of counts. The genes are TRBV5-6 and TRBJ2-7, with 9 bases identical to TRBD1. V was clipped by 4 bases and J by 2 bases; unmatched bases: 7. Looked up from germline, CDR1 is SGHDT and CDR2 is YYEEEE. The CDR3 totals 15 residues. The CDR3 DNA reads TGTGCCAGCAGCCCGGGACAGGGTTTTACCTACGAGCAGTACTTC. Its translation is CASSPGQGFTYEQYF.

The gene calls are TRBV6-5 and TRBJ1-1, with TRBD1 as a possible D gene (5 bases). V shed 6 bases and J shed 5 bases, with 16 bases lying between them. Looked up from germline, CDR1 is MNHEY and CDR2 is SVGAGI. The CDR3 runs to 14 residues. Written as DNA, the CDR3 is TGTGCCAGCAGATCGACAGCGAGGGTTACTGAAGCTTTCTTT. Encoded protein: CASRSTARVTEAFF.

The table lists this clone with a few counts. The V gene is TRBV7-9, the J gene TRBJ1-2; D is undetermined. V was pared by 5 bases and J by 6 bases, with 13 bases between. The germline V gene encodes CDR1 SEHNR and CDR2 FQNEAQ (reference sequence). CDR3 size: 13 residues. CDR3 amino acids: CASSKDGVDGYTF. In DNA, the CDR3 is TGTGCCAGCAGCAAAGATGGGGTTGATGGCTACACCTTC.

This sequence joins TRBV5-4 and TRBJ1-2, with 7 nucleotides matching TRBD1. Germline V gene lookup returns CDR1 SGHNT and CDR2 YYREEE (reference sequence). Germline trimming cut 4 bases from V and 7 bases from J; bases unmatched to any gene: 13. CDR3 length: 15 residues. CDR3 bases: TGTGCCAGCAGCCCTGGAGACAGGGTCCGGGGTGGCTACACCTTC. Translated: CASSPGDRVRGGYTF.

The chain recombines TRBV29-1 with TRBJ1-2; D is uncertain. This CDR3 region has 12 residues. V gave up 6 bases and J gave up 6 bases, with 14 bases separating them. Germline CDR1 and CDR2: SQVTM and ANQGSEA. CDR3 protein: CSVPGVLHGYTF. The CDR3 region has the DNA TGCAGCGTCCCAGGAGTTTTGCATGGCTACACCTTC. The complete variable domain, with remaining parts taken from reference TRBV29-1 and TRBJ1-2, reads SAVISQKPSRDICQRGTSLTIQCQVDSQVTMMFWYRQQPGQSLTLIATANQGSEATYESGFVIDKFPISRPNLTFSTLTVSNMSPEDSSIYLCSVPGVLHGYTFGSGTRLTVV.

The chain uses TRBV4-1 and TRBJ2-2; D is possibly TRBD2 (5 bases). V was cut by 1 base and J by 5 bases, with 8 bases left in between. The CDR3 covers 14 residues. The germline gives CDR1 MGHRA, CDR2 YSYEKL. CDR3 nucleotides: TGCGCCAGCAGCCAAGGAACGGGGACCGGGGAGCTGTTTTTT. Translation gives CASSQGTGTGELFF.

This clone was seen a handful of times. The chain uses TRBV29-1 and TRBJ1-2, with TRBD1 identical over 9 bases. From germline, CDR1 is SQVTM and CDR2 ANQGSEA. V gave up 4 bases and J gave up 3 bases; unmatched junction bases: 3. This CDR3 contains 13 residues. CDR3 sequence reads: CSVVRTGDYGYTF. CDR3 DNA: TGCAGCGTTGTCCGGACAGGGGACTATGGCTACACCTTC.